This TCR beta chain was profiled in a study of shared clonotypes between healthy human individuals. Findings of the study overall: In the sorted subsets, rarefaction showed sequencing was incomplete despite large depth.

A note on this clone: Antigen specificity is unknown.

Sequencing used immunoSEQ multiplex PCR; TCRdb keeps in-frame clones, though not all of them. This table holds around 610,000 clones, about 96% found once. Naive CD8 cells were CD45RO-negative, positively selected for CCR7, excluding terminally differentiated effector memory CD45RA+ cells. Donors, healthy HIV-negative adults, lacked recent acute infections or vaccinations. CDR1 is MNHEY and CDR2 is SVGAGI in the germline V gene. Trimming took 6 bases from V and 3 from J, leaving 12 bases between them. The CDR3 is 13 residues long. Sequenced: naive CD8+ T cells sorted from blood. This chain links TRBV6-5 with TRBJ2-7, with D unclear. This receptor was identified in a woman aged 25 to 39 in good health. The CDR3 here is CASSPGRSYEQYF. The CDR3 nucleotides read TGTGCCAGCAGCCCAGGACGGAGCTACGAGCAGTACTTC.